Below are 32 T cell receptor beta chains sequenced from a single sample in a study of cytomegalovirus exposure and HLA in healthy donors. The PCR used 60 Vbeta and 13 Jbeta primers. The table came from immunoSEQ multiplex PCR; TCRdb's copy has only in-frame clones and leaves some out. Of around 130,000 clones listed, about 70% are singletons. The specimen was PBMCs. The source is a woman aged 55-69 years in good health and CMV-seropositive.

V is TRBV20-1 and J is TRBJ2-7; possibly TRBD1 for D (6 bases). CDR1 is DFQATT, CDR2 SNEGSKA, per germline (reference sequence). The CDR3 length is 11 residues. Trimming cost V 5 bases and J 13 bases, with 18 bases left between them. The CDR3 loop is CSAWEQGVFYF. The DNA for the CDR3 is TGCAGTGCTTGGGAACAGGGAGTGTTTTACTTC.

J is TRBJ1-4 and V is TRBV10-3; 9 bases line up with TRBD1. The CDR3 runs to 16 residues. Germline V gene lookup returns CDR1 ENHRY and CDR2 SYGVKD. V was pared by 6 bases and J by 7 bases, with 12 bases of the junction left unmatched. The CDR3 here is CAISDGTGLRGEKLFF. As DNA, the CDR3 is TGTGCCATCAGCGATGGGACAGGGCTCCGGGGTGAAAAACTGTTTTTT.

This chain uses TRBV13 with TRBJ1-1; maybe TRBD1 (5 bases). With 4 bases removed from V and 5 bases from J, the gap between germline ends came to 17 bases. Germline lookup yields CDR1 PRHDT and CDR2 FYEKMQ (reference sequence). The CDR3 length is 15 residues. The CDR3 reads CASSSPGGLGTEAFF. Here the CDR3 DNA reads TGTGCCAGCAGCTCCCCTGGGGGGTTAGGTACTGAAGCTTTCTTT. Full variable domain (rest looked up from reference TRBV13 and TRBJ1-1): AAGVIQSPRHLIKEKRETATLKCYPIPRHDTVYWYQQGPGQDPQFLISFYEKMQSDKGSIPDRFSAQQFSDYHSELNMSSLELGDSALYFCASSSPGGLGTEAFFGQGTRLTVV.

This rearrangement joins TRBV19 to TRBJ2-2; 11 positions agree with TRBD1. The V gene end was trimmed by 6 bases and the J gene end by 6 bases; junction bases not matched to a gene: 9. The CDR3 has 16 residues. In germline, CDR1 is LNHDA, CDR2 SQIVND (reference sequence). The CDR3 coding sequence is TGTGCCAGTAGGTCCCGGGACAGGGGGTTTGCCGGGGAGCTGTTTTTT. Protein product: CASRSRDRGFAGELFF.

This chain links TRBV18 with TRBJ2-7; 12 nucleotides agree with TRBD2. The trim removed 3 bases at V and 0 bases at J, leaving 9 bases unmatched. CDR3 length: 18 amino acids. The germline V gene encodes CDR1 KGHSH and CDR2 LQKENI. This chain's CDR3 is CASSPMTSGGSSSYEQYF. CDR3 in DNA: TGTGCCAGCTCACCGATGACTAGCGGGGGATCGAGCTCCTACGAGCAGTACTTC.

The chain links TRBV9 to TRBJ1-6; 12 nucleotides agree with TRBD1. J lost 8 bases, V lost 3 bases, and 18 bases had no gene match. The CDR3 extends over 20 amino acids. Germline CDR1 and CDR2: SGDLS and YYNGEE. The CDR3 DNA follows: TGTGCCAGCAGCGGCCCCATGGCCCGGGACAGGGGGCGTCGTGATTCACCCCTCCACTTT. It specifies CASSGPMARDRGRRDSPLHF. Combining the CDR3 with reference TRBV9 and TRBJ1-6 gives the whole variable domain DSGVTQTPKHLITATGQRVTLRCSPRSGDLSVYWYQQSLDQGLQFLIQYYNGEERAKGNILERFSAQQFPDLHSELNLSSLELGDSALYFCASSGPMARDRGRRDSPLHFGNGTRLTVT.

The J gene is TRBJ2-1, the V gene TRBV2, with D tentatively TRBD1 (6 bases). Trimming took 4 bases from V and 8 from J, leaving 12 bases between them. Per germline, CDR1 SNHLY and CDR2 FYNNEI. The CDR3 contains 13 residues. CDR3 in amino acids: CASSGTAWDEQFF. Written as DNA, the CDR3 is TGTGCCAGCAGTGGGACAGCCTGGGATGAGCAGTTCTTC. The full variable domain, rest sourced from reference TRBV2 and TRBJ2-1, is EPEVTQTPSHQVTQMGQEVILRCVPISNHLYFYWYRQILGQKVEFLVSFYNNEISEKSEIFDDQFSVERPDGSNFTLKIRSTKLEDSAMYFCASSGTAWDEQFFGPGTRLTVL.

This rearrangement joins TRBV2 to TRBJ1-5; the D gene is possibly TRBD1 (5 bases). Trimming took off 6 bases at V and 0 bases at J, with 12 bases between the two ends. Germline CDR1 and CDR2: SNHLY and FYNNEI. This CDR3 region has 15 residues. The CDR3, as DNA: TGTGCCAGCAGAAGGGAAGGGGCTAGCAATCAGCCCCAGCATTTT. The encoded protein is CASRREGASNQPQHF.

The rearrangement links TRBV7-9 to TRBJ2-7; no clear D gene. The CDR3 is 14 residues long. Trimming shortened V by 4 bases and J by 0 bases, and 10 bases separated the two germline ends. CDR1 and CDR2 from the germline V gene are SEHNR and FQNEAQ (reference sequence). The CDR3 region is CASSSDWSSYEQYF. In DNA, the CDR3 is TGTGCCAGCAGCTCCGATTGGAGCTCCTACGAGCAGTACTTC.

The chain recombines TRBV6-5 with TRBJ2-2; D remains ambiguous. Germline assignment: CDR1 MNHEY and CDR2 SVGAGI. CDR3 length: 13 amino acids. Trimming took off 2 bases at V and 7 bases at J, with 8 bases between the two ends. The CDR3 loop reads CASSYGGSGELFF. Written as DNA, the CDR3 is TGTGCCAGCAGTTACGGCGGCAGCGGGGAGCTGTTTTTT.

J is TRBJ1-6 and V is TRBV5-1; D is undetermined. The germline V gene has CDR1 SGHRS and CDR2 YFSETQ. The V end was cut by 2 bases, the J end by 8 bases, with 8 bases between. The CDR3 sequence is 13 residues long. CDR3: CASSFGRDSPLHF. The CDR3, as DNA: TGCGCCAGCAGCTTCGGGCGGGATTCACCCCTCCACTTT.

This chain uses TRBV10-3 with TRBJ1-5; D remains ambiguous. Germline-derived CDR1 and CDR2 are ENHRY and SYGVKD. V was pared by 0 bases and J by 2 bases, with 5 bases between. This CDR3 is 14 amino acids long. This CDR3 is CAISESSGNQPQHF. The CDR3 bases are TGTGCCATCAGTGAGTCGTCTGGCAATCAGCCCCAGCATTTT.

The chain links TRBV6-5 to TRBJ1-2; 7 nucleotides align to TRBD1. The length of the CDR3 is 13 residues. V dropped 7 bases and J dropped 7; count of bases not matched to a gene: 9. Germline lookup yields CDR1 MNHEY and CDR2 SVGAGI. The CDR3 here is CASKREGAAGYTF. Written as DNA, the CDR3 is TGTGCCAGCAAGCGGGAGGGGGCGGCTGGCTACACCTTC.

A word on this clone: One junction end disagrees with the germline gene, perhaps due to a read error. The chain combines TRBV6-5 with TRBJ2-4; 10 nucleotides line up with TRBD1. The CDR3 sequence is 13 residues long. Germline assignment: CDR1 MNHEY and CDR2 SVGAGI. For the CDR3, the DNA is TGTGCCAGCAGTATCGGGGGACAGGGGCGTCTTAGGTTC. This sequence encodes CASSIGGQGRLRF.

This clone occurred once. This sequence joins TRBV6-5 and TRBJ1-5, with TRBD1 as a possible D gene (5 bases). With 7 bases removed from V and 7 bases from J, the gap between germline ends came to 20 bases. The germline V gene encodes CDR1 MNHEY and CDR2 SVGAGI. The CDR3 sequence is 15 residues long. CDR3 sequence reads: CASTGDRSAGQPQHF. The CDR3 DNA is TGTGCCAGCACCGGGGACCGTTCCGCGGGGCAGCCCCAGCATTTT.

V usage is TRBV7-2 and J usage is TRBJ1-2, with 8 bases fitting TRBD1. This CDR3 spans 13 amino acids. Germline values: CDR1 SGHTA, CDR2 FQGNSA. V lost 10 bases to trimming and J lost 5 bases; unmatched junction nucleotides: 9. CDR3 DNA sequence: TGTGCCACCCATACAGGGGGGAGGTATGGCTACACCTTC. Translating it yields CATHTGGRYGYTF. Filled out from reference TRBV7-2 and TRBJ1-2, the complete variable domain reads GAGVSQSPSNKVTEKGKDVELRCDPISGHTALYWYRQSLGQGLEFLIYFQGNSAPDKSGLPSDRFSAERTGGSVSTLTIQRTQQEDSAVYLCATHTGGRYGYTFGSGTRLTVV.

The V call is TRBV7-3, the J call TRBJ2-1, with 9 bases fitting TRBD1. V shed 3 bases, J shed 3 bases, and the junction held 3 bases outside the gene matches. The V gene's germline CDR1 is SGHTA and CDR2 FQGTGA. The CDR3 contains 15 residues. CDR3 in DNA: TGTGCCAGCAGCTTCCCGGGACAGGGCTACAATGAGCAGTTCTTC. As protein: CASSFPGQGYNEQFF.

This rearrangement joins TRBV29-1 to TRBJ1-1; TRBD1 agrees at 8 bases. The V segment lost 6 bases and the J segment 1 base; nucleotides outside the gene matches: 4. The CDR3 covers 13 residues. Germline V CDR1 and CDR2: SQVTM, ANQGSEA. CDR3 amino acids: CSVGQGSNTEAFF. DNA for the CDR3: TGCAGCGTCGGACAGGGATCGAACACTGAAGCTTTCTTT.

The V call is TRBV6-4, the J call TRBJ1-6; 10 bases fit TRBD1. Germline assignment: CDR1 MRHNA and CDR2 SNTAGT. The CDR3 length is 14 residues. Trimming at V came to 8 bases and at J to 6 bases, leaving 4 bases not matched to a gene. The DNA of the CDR3 is TGTGCCAGCTCAGACAGGGGGCCTAATTCACCCCTCCACTTT. This codes for CASSDRGPNSPLHF.

In its sample, this clone was seen a few times. The chain recombines TRBV6-1 with TRBJ1-4, with D possibly being TRBD1 (5 bases). CDR3 size: 13 residues. Germline-derived CDR1 and CDR2 are MNHNS and SASEGT. V was clipped by 4 bases and J by 7 bases, with 10 bases between them. The CDR3 loop is CASSARVSEKLFF. The CDR3 nucleotides are TGTGCCAGCAGTGCCAGGGTATCTGAAAAACTGTTTTTT.

This chain links TRBV11-3 with TRBJ2-4; D possibly corresponds to TRBD2 (5 bases). Germline V CDR1 and CDR2: SGHNT, YENEEA. The V gene lost 3 bases and the J gene lost 7 bases, with 10 bases spanning the gap. The CDR3 has 13 amino acids. The CDR3 is CASSLGEGNIQYF. The CDR3 DNA is TGTGCCAGCAGCTTGGGCGAGGGCAACATTCAGTACTTC.

The gene calls are TRBV5-6 and TRBJ1-2; no reliable D call. Between the trimmed V and J ends, which lost 1 base and 3 bases, there was a span of 13 bases. This CDR3 region has 15 residues. CDR1 SGHDT and CDR2 YYEEEE come from the germline V gene. The DNA for the CDR3 is TGTGCCAGCAGCTTGAAGAGGCCAACTGACTATGGCTACACCTTC. This encodes CASSLKRPTDYGYTF.

The V call is TRBV10-1, the J call TRBJ2-7; 9 bases are shared with TRBD1. With 2 bases clipped from V and 12 bases from J, the junction kept 5 bases outside the gene matches. The germline CDR1 and CDR2 sequences are WNHNN and SYGVQD (reference sequence). CDR3 length: 12 amino acids. CDR3 sequence reads: CASSETGTGRYF. The CDR3, as DNA: TGCGCCAGCAGTGAGACCGGGACAGGGCGGTACTTC.

This chain links TRBV4-1 with TRBJ2-3, with D maybe TRBD2 (5 bases). CDR1 and CDR2 (germline): MGHRA, YSYEKL. V was trimmed by 8 bases and J by 0 bases, leaving 12 bases between them. The CDR3 sequence is 14 residues long. The CDR3 bases are TGCGCCAGCCGCGACACGGGAAGCACAGATACGCAGTATTTT. Translated, it gives CASRDTGSTDTQYF.

This clone showed up just a few times. This chain's CDR3 is CASSSQTYEQYF. The CDR3 region has the DNA TGCGCCAGCAGCTCGCAGACTTACGAGCAGTACTTC. V is TRBV5-1 and J is TRBJ2-7; no definite D call. The germline V gene encodes CDR1 SGHRS and CDR2 YFSETQ. The CDR3 sequence is 12 residues long. The germline V and J ends were trimmed by 3 bases and 4 bases, with 8 bases remaining between them.

The CDR3 spells CASSLSWQATNEKLFF. The CDR3 DNA sequence: TGTGCCAGCAGTTTATCGTGGCAGGCCACTAATGAAAAACTGTTTTTT. The rearrangement links TRBV27 to TRBJ1-4; D uncertain. This CDR3 comprises 16 residues. V lost 0 bases to trimming and J lost 2 bases, with 10 bases between them. Germline V gene lookup returns CDR1 MNHEY and CDR2 SMNVEV (reference sequence).

Only a few counts were recorded for this clone. V usage is TRBV13 and J usage is TRBJ2-7; D unclear. Germline CDR1 PRHDT, CDR2 FYEKMQ (reference sequence). The length of the CDR3 is 12 residues. Trimming removed 5 bases at V and 0 bases at J, with 5 bases between. The CDR3 sequence: CASSLSSYEQYF. CDR3 bases: TGTGCCAGCAGCCTCAGCTCCTACGAGCAGTACTTC. The entire variable domain, with the rest obtained from reference TRBV13 and TRBJ2-7, is as follows: AAGVIQSPRHLIKEKRETATLKCYPIPRHDTVYWYQQGPGQDPQFLISFYEKMQSDKGSIPDRFSAQQFSDYHSELNMSSLELGDSALYFCASSLSSYEQYFGPGTRLTVT.

The J gene is TRBJ1-2, the V gene TRBV21-1; the DNA was not used to check the table's D call, TRBD1. TRBV21-1 has pseudogene status. CDR3 length: 16 amino acids. The CDR3 nucleotides are TGTGCCAGCAGCAAAACTTGGACAGGGAGTGAGGGCGGCTACACCTTC. Protein: CASSKTWTGSEGGYTF.

The V gene is TRBV4-1, the J gene TRBJ2-7; D may be TRBD1 (7 bases). The CDR3 consists of 14 residues. The V end was cut by 3 bases, the J end by 4 bases, with 13 bases between. CDR1 and CDR2 from the germline V gene are MGHRA and YSYEKL. The CDR3 DNA reads as TGCGCCAGCAGCCAGTCCCAGGGGGGATACGAGCAGTACTTC. Translation: CASSQSQGGYEQYF.

V usage is TRBV5-4 and J usage is TRBJ1-1; D unresolved. Germline loops: CDR1 SGHNT, CDR2 YYREEE (reference sequence). Trimming left V 4 bases short and J 3 bases short, with 16 bases between. This CDR3 is 15 amino acids long. The CDR3, as DNA: TGTGCCAGCAGCCATCTTGTGAGCGGGTACACTGAAGCTTTCTTT. It encodes CASSHLVSGYTEAFF. Full variable domain (outside the CDR3, taken from reference TRBV5-4 and TRBJ1-1): ETGVTQSPTHLIKTRGQQVTLRCSSQSGHNTVSWYQQALGQGPQFIFQYYREEENGRGNFPPRFSGLQFPNYSSELNVNALELDDSALYLCASSHLVSGYTEAFFGQGTRLTVV.

This clone was counted a few times. The CDR3, as DNA: TGCAGCGTGGCAGTAGGGGTCGGCTACACCTTC. This sequence encodes CSVAVGVGYTF. V usage is TRBV29-1 and J usage is TRBJ1-2; D is possibly TRBD1 (5 bases). The CDR3 has 11 residues. Trimming left V 6 bases short and J 8 bases short, with 13 bases between. Germline CDR1 reads SQVTM; CDR2 reads ANQGSEA.

The chain combines TRBV5-8 with TRBJ1-2; perhaps TRBD1 as D (6 bases). The V gene's germline CDR1 is SGHTS and CDR2 YDEGEE. The CDR3 has 14 amino acids. Trimming stripped 4 bases from V and 8 bases from J, with 18 bases between. In DNA, the CDR3 is TGTGCCAGCAGCGCGGAAAACAGGGTAGGGGGCTACACCTTC. Translation gives CASSAENRVGGYTF.